This TCR beta chain was profiled in a study of cytomegalovirus exposure and HLA in healthy donors. The study, taken as a whole, reports: Several V segments, TRBV6-2 and TRBV6-3 among them, could not be told apart and were dropped. As was reported, the classifier diagnosed cytomegalovirus status with high specificity and sensitivity. The authors considered a cluster of highly shared sequence variants likely to be a sequencing artifact.

On this clone itself: Its antigen is unknown.

Vbeta (60) and Jbeta (13) primers were used in the PCR. Data came from immunoSEQ multiplex PCR; TCRdb stores just in-frame clones and leaves some out. The sample comprises approximately 140,000 clones, 70% to 85% of which are singletons, and around 2.4% rests with the top ten. V shed 3 bases and J shed 4 bases, with 20 bases lying between them. The CDR3 length is 17 residues. Germline CDR1 SGHVS, CDR2 FQNEAQ. The J gene is TRBJ2-3, the V gene TRBV7-8, with D tentatively TRBD2 (5 bases). Sequenced material: PBMCs. This sequence was found in a male donor in good health and CMV-seronegative. The CDR3 here is CASSFPEVGAAADTQYF. In DNA form, the CDR3 reads TGTGCCAGCAGCTTCCCGGAGGTGGGAGCGGCGGCAGATACGCAGTATTTT.